These 7 T cell receptor beta chains share one sample of origin, sequenced in a study of memory CD4+ T cells and cytomegalovirus serostatus. The assay was immunoSEQ multiplex PCR, and TCRdb's table has in-frame clones only and misses some. Among tens of thousands of clones listed, roughly four fifths were seen once. The sort gate was single viable CD3+CD4+CD8-CD45RO+ cells for memory CD4+ T cells. The sample taken for sequencing was memory CD4+ T cells from blood. The source is an adult in good health and CMV-seronegative.

This chain connects TRBV19 to TRBJ1-6; D is perhaps TRBD1 (6 bases). This CDR3 contains 15 residues. CDR1 LNHDA and CDR2 SQIVND come from the germline V gene (reference sequence). V was pared by 3 bases and J by 7 bases, with 13 bases between. The CDR3 is CASSIRDIGNSPLHF. The CDR3 coding sequence is TGTGCCAGTAGTATCAGGGACATTGGGAATTCACCCCTCCACTTT.

The chain has TRBV7-2 and TRBJ2-5; 13 bases align to TRBD2. Trimming at V came to 5 bases and at J to 4 bases, leaving 7 bases not matched to a gene. CDR3 length equals 16 residues. Germline CDR1 reads SGHTA; CDR2 reads FQGNSA. CDR3 DNA: TGTGCCAGCAGCGAAACTAGCGGGGGGGCTGGAGAGACCCAGTACTTC. Encoded protein: CASSETSGGAGETQYF. The entire variable domain, with the rest obtained from reference TRBV7-2 and TRBJ2-5, is as follows: GAGVSQSPSNKVTEKGKDVELRCDPISGHTALYWYRQSLGQGLEFLIYFQGNSAPDKSGLPSDRFSAERTGGSVSTLTIQRTQQEDSAVYLCASSETSGGAGETQYFGPGTRLLVL.

CDR3 in amino acids: CASSGWGNQPQHF. The CDR3 DNA reads as TGTGCCAGCAGTGGTTGGGGCAATCAGCCCCAGCATTTT. V and J are TRBV6-1 and TRBJ1-5; D is uncertain. The CDR3 is made up of 13 amino acids. CDR1 is MNHNS and CDR2 is SASEGT in the germline V gene. V was pared by 4 bases and J by 2 bases, with 6 bases between.

The genes are TRBV30 and TRBJ2-7; 8 bases are a match to TRBD2. This CDR3 has 15 amino acids. Trimming at V came to 1 base and at J to 3 bases, leaving 8 bases not matched to a gene. CDR1 is GTSNPN and CDR2 is SVGIG in the germline V gene (reference sequence). Here the CDR3 DNA reads TGTGCCTGGAGTGCGGGTAGCGGGGCTTACTACGAGCAGTACTTC. Protein sequence: CAWSAGSGAYYEQYF. Combining the CDR3 with reference TRBV30 and TRBJ2-7 gives the whole variable domain SQTIHQWPATLVQPVGSPLSLECTVEGTSNPNLYWYRQAAGRGLQLLFYSVGIGQISSEVPQNLSASRPQDRQFILSSKKLLLSDSGFYLCAWSAGSGAYYEQYFGPGTRLTVT.

This sequence joins TRBV6-1 and TRBJ2-7, with 8 bases aligning to TRBD2. Germline V gene sequence: CDR1 MNHNS, CDR2 SASEGT. V trimming: 7 bases; J trimming: 6 bases; junction bases outside the gene matches: 11. The CDR3 length is 14 residues. CDR3 nucleotides: TGTGCCAGCACCCAAGACGGGGGGGCAGTCGAGCAGTACTTC. It specifies CASTQDGGAVEQYF.

The chain employs TRBV5-1 and TRBJ2-2, with D possibly being TRBD1 or TRBD2 (5 bases each). Germline lookup yields CDR1 SGHRS and CDR2 YFSETQ. The V end was cut by 4 bases, the J end by 2 bases, with 15 bases between. The CDR3 totals 16 residues. DNA of the CDR3: TGCGCCAGCAGCGCTCGGGGACCGACCAACACCGGGGAGCTGTTTTTT. Translating gives CASSARGPTNTGELFF.

This clone turned up a few times. This chain uses TRBV4-1 with TRBJ2-5, with 11 bases that match TRBD1. V lost 1 base and J lost 1; bases outside the gene matches: 5. This CDR3 comprises 17 residues. The V gene's germline CDR1 is MGHRA and CDR2 YSYEKL. This CDR3 is CASSQAPGTGGQETQYF. The CDR3 coding sequence is TGCGCCAGCAGCCAAGCTCCCGGGACAGGGGGCCAAGAGACCCAGTACTTC.